Presented here are 9 T cell receptor beta chains from one specimen sequenced in a study of beta chain features in type 1 diabetes. Sequenced material consisted of expressed TCRB transcripts (all of the isolated RNA was reverse transcribed). Libraries were prepared by immunoSEQ multiplex PCR; TCRdb keeps only in-frame clonotypes and omits some of them. Among around 240,000 clones, 55% to 70% were seen once, and the ten largest hold 0.053%. The sample taken for sequencing was naive CD4+ T cells from blood. The origin of the receptors is a man aged 30 to 39 in good health.

This chain joins TRBV2 and TRBJ2-3, with D maybe TRBD2 (5 bases). V lost 4 bases to trimming and J lost 2 bases, with 10 bases between them. Germline CDR1 reads SNHLY; CDR2 reads FYNNEI. There are 14 residues in the CDR3. The CDR3 protein is CASSVDSYTDTQYF. The CDR3 DNA sequence: TGTGCCAGCAGTGTGGACTCATACACAGATACGCAGTATTTT.

The chain employs TRBV13 and TRBJ2-7, with 10 positions matching TRBD2. V trimming: 4 bases; J trimming: 5 bases; junction bases outside the gene matches: 11. The CDR3 runs to 16 residues. The V gene's germline CDR1 is PRHDT and CDR2 FYEKMQ (reference sequence). The CDR3 DNA reads as TGTGCCAGCAGCTCGGGACTAGCGAGAAGGAGCCACGAGCAGTACTTC. Translation: CASSSGLARRSHEQYF.

V usage is TRBV4-1 and J usage is TRBJ2-3; possibly TRBD1 for D (6 bases). V was pared by 3 bases and J by 5 bases, with 18 bases between. The CDR3 has 16 amino acids. Germline assignment: CDR1 MGHRA and CDR2 YSYEKL. The CDR3 protein is CASSHRQGLKEDTQYF. CDR3 in DNA: TGCGCCAGCAGCCATCGCCAGGGGCTTAAGGAAGATACGCAGTATTTT.

V and J are TRBV9 and TRBJ2-7; D perhaps matches TRBD1 (5 bases). CDR1 and CDR2 (germline): SGDLS, YYNGEE. The germline V and J ends were trimmed by 3 bases and 4 bases, with 11 bases remaining between them. The CDR3 has 13 amino acids. The CDR3 region has the DNA TGTGCCAGCAGCGGAAGGGGTTCTTACGAGCAGTACTTC. Its protein product is CASSGRGSYEQYF.

The CDR3 bases are TGTGCCAGCAGTGATTGGAGTTTGGTTCAAGAGACCCAGTACTTC. Translating gives CASSDWSLVQETQYF. The V call is TRBV25-1, the J call TRBJ2-5; the D is unclear. This CDR3 is built from 15 residues. Trimming pared 3 bases from V and 2 bases from J, leaving 13 bases between. Germline V gene lookup returns CDR1 MGHDK and CDR2 SYGVNS.

The rearrangement links TRBV30 to TRBJ1-2; D gene ambiguous. Trimming removed 1 base from V and 9 bases from J, with 9 bases in between. Germline V lookup: CDR1 GTSNPN, CDR2 SVGIG (reference sequence). The CDR3 covers 11 residues. The CDR3 bases are TGTGCCTGGAGTGGAGGGTTAAGCTACACCTTC. As protein: CAWSGGLSYTF.

This chain links TRBV5-1 with TRBJ2-3, with 7 bases lining up with TRBD1. Per the germline V gene, CDR1 is SGHRS and CDR2 is YFSETQ. The CDR3 is 14 residues long. V shed 3 bases, J shed 2 bases, and the junction held 3 bases outside the gene matches. CDR3 in DNA: TGCGCCAGCAGCTCGGACAGGCCCACAGATACGCAGTATTTT. It translates to CASSSDRPTDTQYF.

The chain uses TRBV11-2 and TRBJ2-5; 10 bases agree with TRBD1. This CDR3 contains 18 residues. The V and J ends lost 1 base and 3 bases, in that order; junction bases with no gene match: 11. CDR1 is SGHAT, CDR2 FQNNGV, per germline. The CDR3 protein is CASSLVSLPGQGKETQYF. CDR3 in DNA: TGTGCCAGCAGCTTAGTATCACTCCCGGGACAGGGGAAAGAGACCCAGTACTTC.

This chain uses TRBV14 with TRBJ1-5, with D unclear. Germline loops: CDR1 SGHDN, CDR2 FVKESK. The length of the CDR3 is 13 residues. V was clipped by 5 bases and J by 6 bases, with 11 bases between them. CDR3 DNA: TGTGCCAGCAGCAAAGCCCCCGGTCAGCCCCAGCATTTT. This gives the protein CASSKAPGQPQHF.